Presented here are 15 T cell receptor beta chains from one specimen sequenced in a study of siplizumab effects on memory and regulatory T cells. Method: immunoSEQ multiplex PCR; TCRdb's copy keeps in-frame clones and lacks some. The sample includes 97,000 or so clones, approximately 90% of them seen just once. The sample taken for sequencing was CD4+ T cells sorted from blood. Receptor source: a human donor in good health.

The rearrangement joins TRBV6-1 to TRBJ2-4; D remains ambiguous. This CDR3 is 12 amino acids long. Germline V gene lookup returns CDR1 MNHNS and CDR2 SASEGT. V was shortened by 4 bases and J by 5 bases, with 6 bases between the two germline ends. CDR3 nucleotide sequence: TGTGCCAGCAGTGTTGTGGAAAACATTCAGTACTTC. Translated, it gives CASSVVENIQYF.

The chain is built from TRBV5-4 and TRBJ2-3; 8 bases align to TRBD2. J was trimmed by 4 bases and V by 0 bases; bases with no gene match: 4. Germline lookup yields CDR1 SGHNT and CDR2 YYREEE (reference sequence). The CDR3 contains 15 residues. CDR3 sequence (DNA): TGTGCCAGCAGCTTGGGCGGGAGGAGCGCAGATACGCAGTATTTT. Translation gives CASSLGGRSADTQYF. The full variable domain, completed using reference TRBV5-4 and TRBJ2-3, is ETGVTQSPTHLIKTRGQQVTLRCSSQSGHNTVSWYQQALGQGPQFIFQYYREEENGRGNFPPRFSGLQFPNYSSELNVNALELDDSALYLCASSLGGRSADTQYFGPGTRLTVL.

V is TRBV30 and J is TRBJ2-2; no clear D. This CDR3 spans 15 amino acids. Germline lookup yields CDR1 GTSNPN and CDR2 SVGIG (reference sequence). Trimming stripped 3 bases from V and 1 base from J, with 12 bases between. The chain's CDR3 is CAWRDGTWNTGELFF. The CDR3 DNA sequence: TGTGCCTGGAGGGACGGAACATGGAACACCGGGGAGCTGTTTTTT.

The V call is TRBV7-9, the J call TRBJ2-1; no clear D gene. V lost 1 base to trimming and J lost 13 bases, with 11 bases between them. Germline CDR1 is SEHNR and CDR2 is FQNEAQ (reference sequence). The CDR3 is 12 amino acids. The CDR3 protein is CASSLGPPNQFF. The CDR3, as DNA: TGTGCCAGCAGCTTAGGGCCCCCCAACCAGTTCTTC.

The chain employs TRBV18 and TRBJ2-7; TRBD2 matches at 11 bases. The CDR3 sequence is 14 residues long. V was pared by 9 bases and J by 4 bases, with 8 bases of the junction left unmatched. Per the germline V gene, CDR1 is KGHSH and CDR2 is LQKENI. The CDR3 sequence is CASRVTSGTYEQYF. The CDR3 DNA sequence: TGTGCCAGTAGGGTGACTAGCGGGACTTACGAGCAGTACTTC.

The rearrangement joins TRBV7-8 to TRBJ1-2, with 7 bases aligning to TRBD1. The CDR3 consists of 16 residues. The germline V gene encodes CDR1 SGHVS and CDR2 FQNEAQ. Trimming at V came to 5 bases and at J to 7 bases, leaving 16 bases not matched to a gene. In nucleotides, the CDR3 is TGTGCCAGCAGCCCACCGGGACAGCTTAGCCTACGTGGCTACACCTTC. Translating it yields CASSPPGQLSLRGYTF.

This chain links TRBV5-1 with TRBJ2-7, with D maybe TRBD2 (6 bases). CDR3 size: 14 residues. V was trimmed by 1 base and J by 2 bases, leaving 10 bases between them. Germline V gene sequence: CDR1 SGHRS, CDR2 YFSETQ. The CDR3 nucleotides read TGCGCCAGCAGCTTGAAGACGGGAGCCTACGAGCAGTACTTC. Protein sequence: CASSLKTGAYEQYF. Full variable domain (remainder filled in from reference TRBV5-1 and TRBJ2-7): KAGVTQTPRYLIKTRGQQVTLSCSPISGHRSVSWYQQTPGQGLQFLFEYFSETQRNKGNFPGRFSGRQFSNSRSEMNVSTLELGDSALYLCASSLKTGAYEQYFGPGTRLTVT.

The V and J genes are TRBV5-1 and TRBJ2-5; 13 bases line up with TRBD2. Looked up from germline, CDR1 is SGHRS and CDR2 is YFSETQ. V lost 4 bases to trimming and J lost 5 bases; unmatched junction nucleotides: 5. This CDR3 has 15 residues. CDR3 loop: CASSIGTSGMETQYF. The CDR3 bases are TGCGCCAGCAGCATCGGGACTAGCGGGATGGAGACCCAGTACTTC.

The chain carries TRBV10-3 and TRBJ2-7; 9 bases are a match to TRBD1. This CDR3 region has 15 residues. The V segment lost 6 bases and the J segment 2 bases; nucleotides outside the gene matches: 8. Looked up from germline, CDR1 is ENHRY and CDR2 is SYGVKD. The CDR3 DNA reads as TGTGCCATCAGGGGATCCGGGACAGGGACCTACGAGCAGTACTTC. Translation gives CAIRGSGTGTYEQYF.

The chain employs TRBV6-5 and TRBJ1-2; maybe TRBD1 (6 bases). Trimming removed 6 bases at V and 10 bases at J, with 12 bases between. This CDR3 has 11 residues. The germline gives CDR1 MNHEY, CDR2 SVGAGI. In DNA, the CDR3 is TGTGCCAGCAGACAGGGAGTCGTCTACACCTTC. Amino acid sequence: CASRQGVVYTF.

V and J are TRBV18 and TRBJ2-7; 7 nucleotides agree with TRBD2. Germline V CDR1 and CDR2: KGHSH, LQKENI. The V gene end was trimmed by 6 bases and the J gene end by 2 bases; junction bases not matched to a gene: 13. The CDR3 sequence is 16 residues long. In DNA form, the CDR3 reads TGTGCCAGCTCCAAAACCCAAGCGGGATTAGCCTACGAGCAGTACTTC. As protein: CASSKTQAGLAYEQYF.

The chain recombines TRBV5-1 with TRBJ2-5; a possible D gene is TRBD2 (7 bases). V lost 7 bases to trimming and J lost 4 bases, with 11 bases between them. CDR1 is SGHRS and CDR2 is YFSETQ in the germline V gene. This CDR3 spans 12 amino acids. CDR3 in amino acids: CASAGEGETQYF. The CDR3 DNA reads as TGCGCCAGCGCAGGGGAGGGAGAGACCCAGTACTTC.

The gene calls are TRBV7-2 and TRBJ2-7; 8 positions match TRBD2. This CDR3 is built from 16 residues. The J segment lost 5 bases and the V segment lost 5 bases, leaving 14 bases of the junction unmatched. Germline V gene lookup returns CDR1 SGHTA and CDR2 FQGNSA. CDR3 bases: TGTGCCAGCAGCCCACTCCGAGGCGGGAGGAGCAACGAGCAGTACTTC. Encoded protein: CASSPLRGGRSNEQYF. Using reference TRBV7-2 and TRBJ2-7 for the parts outside the CDR3, the full variable domain is GAGVSQSPSNKVTEKGKDVELRCDPISGHTALYWYRQSLGQGLEFLIYFQGNSAPDKSGLPSDRFSAERTGGSVSTLTIQRTQQEDSAVYLCASSPLRGGRSNEQYFGPGTRLTVT.

This clone was detected only once. In DNA form, the CDR3 reads TGTGCCAGCATGGGCGTTCTAGCGGGATTTCTTGACATTCAGTACTTC. Its protein is CASMGVLAGFLDIQYF. The chain uses TRBV28 and TRBJ2-4; 9 nucleotides match TRBD2. In germline, CDR1 is MDHEN, CDR2 SYDVKM. The CDR3 totals 16 residues. V lost 7 bases to trimming and J lost 8 bases; unmatched junction nucleotides: 15.

This chain uses TRBV28 with TRBJ1-1; no firm D call. Looked up from germline, CDR1 is MDHEN and CDR2 is SYDVKM. This CDR3 spans 14 amino acids. V lost 6 bases and J lost 4, with 15 bases in between. The chain's CDR3 is CASSSGGLITEAFF. Here the CDR3 DNA reads TGTGCCAGCAGCTCGGGAGGGTTGATCACTGAAGCTTTCTTT.